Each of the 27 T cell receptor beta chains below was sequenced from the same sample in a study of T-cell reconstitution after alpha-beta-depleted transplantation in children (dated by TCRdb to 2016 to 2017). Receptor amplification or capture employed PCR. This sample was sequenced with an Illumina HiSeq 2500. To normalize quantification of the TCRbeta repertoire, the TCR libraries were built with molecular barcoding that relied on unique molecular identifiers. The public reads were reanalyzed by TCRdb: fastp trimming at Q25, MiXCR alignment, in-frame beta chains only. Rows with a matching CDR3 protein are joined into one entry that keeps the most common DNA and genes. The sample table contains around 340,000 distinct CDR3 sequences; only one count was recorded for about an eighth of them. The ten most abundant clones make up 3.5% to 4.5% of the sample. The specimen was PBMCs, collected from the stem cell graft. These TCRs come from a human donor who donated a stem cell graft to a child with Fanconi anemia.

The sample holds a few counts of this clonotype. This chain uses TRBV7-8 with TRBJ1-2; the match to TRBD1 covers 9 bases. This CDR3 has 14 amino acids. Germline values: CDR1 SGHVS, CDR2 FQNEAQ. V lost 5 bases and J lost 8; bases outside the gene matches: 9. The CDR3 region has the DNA TGTGCCAGCAGCCCCCAACAGGGGGCGCACGGCTACACCTTC. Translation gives CASSPQQGAHGYTF.

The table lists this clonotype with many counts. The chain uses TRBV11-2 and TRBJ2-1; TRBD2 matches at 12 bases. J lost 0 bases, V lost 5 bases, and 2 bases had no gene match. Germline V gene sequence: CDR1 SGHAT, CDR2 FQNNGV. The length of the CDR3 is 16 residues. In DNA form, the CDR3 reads TGTGCCAGCAGCACTAGCGGGGGGACCTCCTACAATGAGCAGTTCTTC. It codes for CASSTSGGTSYNEQFF.

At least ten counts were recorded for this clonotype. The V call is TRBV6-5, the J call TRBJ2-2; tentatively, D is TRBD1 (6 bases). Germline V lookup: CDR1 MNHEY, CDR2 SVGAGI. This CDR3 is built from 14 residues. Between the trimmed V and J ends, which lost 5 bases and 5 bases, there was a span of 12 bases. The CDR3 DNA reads TGTGCCAGCAGTACTTACAGGGAAACCGGGGAGCTGTTTTTT. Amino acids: CASSTYRETGELFF.

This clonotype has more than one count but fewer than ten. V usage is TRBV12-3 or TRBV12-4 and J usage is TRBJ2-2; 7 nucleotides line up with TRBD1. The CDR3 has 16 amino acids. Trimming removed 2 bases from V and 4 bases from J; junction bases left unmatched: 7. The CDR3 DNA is TGTGCCAGCAGTTTACCCTCAGGGGGTATCACCGGGGAGCTGTTTTTT. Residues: CASSLPSGGITGELFF.

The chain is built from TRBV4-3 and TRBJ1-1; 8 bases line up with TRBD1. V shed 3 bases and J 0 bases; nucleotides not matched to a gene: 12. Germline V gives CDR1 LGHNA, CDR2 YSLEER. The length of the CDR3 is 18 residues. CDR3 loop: CASSHDSVTGELNTEAFF. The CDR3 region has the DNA TGCGCCAGCAGCCATGATTCGGTGACAGGGGAATTGAACACTGAAGCTTTCTTT.

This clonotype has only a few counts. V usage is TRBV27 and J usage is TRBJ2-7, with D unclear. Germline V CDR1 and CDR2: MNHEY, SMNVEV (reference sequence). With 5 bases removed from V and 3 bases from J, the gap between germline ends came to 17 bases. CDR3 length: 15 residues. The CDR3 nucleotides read TGTGCCAGCAGTCCGCAAGGGCCGCGCTTCTACGAGCAGTACTTC. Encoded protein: CASSPQGPRFYEQYF.

The CDR3 region has the DNA TGTGCCAGCAGCACACAGGGGCCTCCCCGGAATACGCAGTATTTT. It translates to CASSTQGPPRNTQYF. The chain employs TRBV7-2 and TRBJ2-3, with 7 bases identical to TRBD1. Germline CDR1 is SGHTA and CDR2 is FQGNSA. The CDR3 is 15 residues long. The ends lost 5 bases at V and 7 bases at J; junction bases unmatched: 12.

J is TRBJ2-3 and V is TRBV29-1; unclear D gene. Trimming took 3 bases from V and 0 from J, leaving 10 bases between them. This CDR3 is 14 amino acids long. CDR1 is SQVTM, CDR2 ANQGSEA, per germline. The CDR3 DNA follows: TGCAGCGTTGAGTCCCCCCCCAGCACAGATACGCAGTATTTT. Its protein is CSVESPPSTDTQYF.

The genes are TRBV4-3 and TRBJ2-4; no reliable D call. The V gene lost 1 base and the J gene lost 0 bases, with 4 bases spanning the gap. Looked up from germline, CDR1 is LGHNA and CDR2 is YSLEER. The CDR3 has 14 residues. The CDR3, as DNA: TGCGCCAGCAGCCAAGTAGGAGCCAAAAACATTCAGTACTTC. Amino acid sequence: CASSQVGAKNIQYF.

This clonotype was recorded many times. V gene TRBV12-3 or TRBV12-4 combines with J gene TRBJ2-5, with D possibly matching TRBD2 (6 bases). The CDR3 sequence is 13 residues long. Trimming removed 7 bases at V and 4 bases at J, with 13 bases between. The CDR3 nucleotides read TGTGCCAGCAAGGGCCAGGAGGGAGAGACCCAGTACTTC. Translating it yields CASKGQEGETQYF.

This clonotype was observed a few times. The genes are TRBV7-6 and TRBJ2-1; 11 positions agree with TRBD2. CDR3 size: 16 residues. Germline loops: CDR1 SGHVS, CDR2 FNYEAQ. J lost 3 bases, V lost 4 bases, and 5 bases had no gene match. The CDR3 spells CASSSSLAGDYNEQFF. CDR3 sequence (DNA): TGTGCCAGCAGCTCCTCACTAGCGGGGGACTACAATGAGCAGTTCTTC.

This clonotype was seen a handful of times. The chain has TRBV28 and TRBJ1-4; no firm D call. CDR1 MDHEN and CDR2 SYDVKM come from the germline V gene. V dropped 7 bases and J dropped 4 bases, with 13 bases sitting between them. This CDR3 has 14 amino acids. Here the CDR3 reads CASTDSRVNEKLFF. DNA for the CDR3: TGTGCCAGCACCGATAGTCGAGTTAATGAAAAACTGTTTTTT.

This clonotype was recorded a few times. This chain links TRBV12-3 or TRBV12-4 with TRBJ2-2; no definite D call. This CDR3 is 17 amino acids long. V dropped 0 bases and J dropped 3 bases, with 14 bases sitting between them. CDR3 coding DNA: TGTGCCAGCAGTTTAGCCCTGGGCGGTACGGACACCGGGGAGCTGTTTTTT. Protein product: CASSLALGGTDTGELFF.

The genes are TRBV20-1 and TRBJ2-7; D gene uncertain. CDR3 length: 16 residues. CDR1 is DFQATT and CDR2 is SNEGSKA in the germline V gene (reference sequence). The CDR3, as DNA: TGCTGTGCTAGAGTTCCCGGGCAGGAATACTCCTACGAGCAGTACGTC. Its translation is CCARVPGQEYSYEQYV.

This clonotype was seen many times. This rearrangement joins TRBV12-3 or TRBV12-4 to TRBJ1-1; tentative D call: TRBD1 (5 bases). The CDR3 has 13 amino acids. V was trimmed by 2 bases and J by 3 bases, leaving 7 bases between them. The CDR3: CASSLQGYTEAFF. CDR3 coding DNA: TGTGCCAGCAGTTTACAGGGATACACTGAAGCTTTCTTT.

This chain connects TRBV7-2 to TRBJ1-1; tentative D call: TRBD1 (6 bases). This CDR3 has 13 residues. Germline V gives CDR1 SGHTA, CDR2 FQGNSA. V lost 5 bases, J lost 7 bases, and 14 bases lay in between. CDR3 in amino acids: CASSPDSLIEAFF. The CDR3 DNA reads TGTGCCAGCAGCCCGGACAGCCTCATTGAAGCTTTCTTT.

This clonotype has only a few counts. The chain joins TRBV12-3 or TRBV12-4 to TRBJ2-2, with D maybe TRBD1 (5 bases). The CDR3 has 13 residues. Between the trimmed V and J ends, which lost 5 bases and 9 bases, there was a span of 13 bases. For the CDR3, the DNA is TGTGCCAGCAGTCTCCTATGGGGCCGGGAGCTGTTTTTT. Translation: CASSLLWGRELFF.

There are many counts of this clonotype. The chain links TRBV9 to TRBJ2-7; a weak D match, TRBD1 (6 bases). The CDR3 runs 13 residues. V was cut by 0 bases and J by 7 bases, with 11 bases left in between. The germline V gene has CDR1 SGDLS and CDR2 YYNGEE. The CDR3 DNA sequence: TGTGCCAGCAGCGTAGGGCACAGGGAAGAGCAGTACTTC. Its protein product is CASSVGHREEQYF.

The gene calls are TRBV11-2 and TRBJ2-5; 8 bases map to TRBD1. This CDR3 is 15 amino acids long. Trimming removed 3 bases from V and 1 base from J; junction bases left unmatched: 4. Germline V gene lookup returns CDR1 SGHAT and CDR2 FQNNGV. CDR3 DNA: TGTGCCAGCAGCTTTAGGACAGGGTCCCAAGAGACCCAGTACTTC. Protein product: CASSFRTGSQETQYF.

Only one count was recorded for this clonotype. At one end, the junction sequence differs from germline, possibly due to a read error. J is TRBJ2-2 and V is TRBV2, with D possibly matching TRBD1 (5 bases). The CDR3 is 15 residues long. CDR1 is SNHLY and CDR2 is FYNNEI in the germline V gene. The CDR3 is CVSKNWGPNTGELFF. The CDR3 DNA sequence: TGTGTCAGCAAGAATTGGGGCCCGAACACCGGGGAGCTGTTTTTT.

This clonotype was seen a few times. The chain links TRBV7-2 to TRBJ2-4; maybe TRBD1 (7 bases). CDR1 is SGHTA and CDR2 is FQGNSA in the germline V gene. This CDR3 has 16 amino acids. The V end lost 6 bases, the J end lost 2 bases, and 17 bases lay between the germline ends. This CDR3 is CASSTGGGASKNIQYF. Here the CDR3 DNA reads TGTGCCAGCAGTACCGGAGGGGGCGCGTCCAAAAACATTCAGTACTTC.

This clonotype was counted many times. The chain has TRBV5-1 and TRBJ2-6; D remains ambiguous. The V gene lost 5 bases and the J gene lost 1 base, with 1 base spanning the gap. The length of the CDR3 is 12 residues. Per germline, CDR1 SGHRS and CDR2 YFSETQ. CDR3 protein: CASRSGANVLTF. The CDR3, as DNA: TGCGCCAGCAGGTCTGGGGCCAACGTCCTGACTTTC.

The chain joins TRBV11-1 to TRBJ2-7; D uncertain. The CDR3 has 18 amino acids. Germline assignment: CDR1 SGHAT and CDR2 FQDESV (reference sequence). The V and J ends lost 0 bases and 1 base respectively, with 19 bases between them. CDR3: CASSLARWAVPTSYEQYF. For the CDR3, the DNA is TGTGCCAGCAGCTTAGCGAGGTGGGCAGTCCCAACTTCCTACGAGCAGTACTTC.

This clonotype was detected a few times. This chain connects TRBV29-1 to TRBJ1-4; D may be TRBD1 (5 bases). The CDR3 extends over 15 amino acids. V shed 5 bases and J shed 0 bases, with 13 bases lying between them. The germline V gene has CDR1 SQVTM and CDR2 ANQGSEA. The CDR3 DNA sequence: TGCAGCGTTCTGGGGGTGAGGGCAACTAATGAAAAACTGTTTTTT. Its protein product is CSVLGVRATNEKLFF.

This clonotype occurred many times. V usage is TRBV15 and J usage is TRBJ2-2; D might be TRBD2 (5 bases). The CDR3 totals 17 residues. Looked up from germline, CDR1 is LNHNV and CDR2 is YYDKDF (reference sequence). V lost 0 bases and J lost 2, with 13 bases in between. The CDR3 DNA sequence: TGTGCCACCAGCAGAGATACCGGGGTTTTAAACACCGGGGAGCTGTTTTTT. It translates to CATSRDTGVLNTGELFF.

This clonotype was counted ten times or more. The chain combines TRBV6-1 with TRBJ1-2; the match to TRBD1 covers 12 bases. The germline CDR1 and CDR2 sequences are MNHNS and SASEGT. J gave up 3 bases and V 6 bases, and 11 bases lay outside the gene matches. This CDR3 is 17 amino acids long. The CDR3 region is CASSPGTGGPLYYGYTF. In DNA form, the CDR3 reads TGTGCCAGCAGCCCGGGGACAGGGGGCCCCCTATACTATGGCTACACCTTC.

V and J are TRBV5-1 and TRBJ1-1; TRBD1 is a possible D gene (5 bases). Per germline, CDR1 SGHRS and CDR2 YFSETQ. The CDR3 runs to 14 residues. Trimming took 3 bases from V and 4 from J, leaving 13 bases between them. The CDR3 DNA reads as TGCGCCAGCAGCTCTCAGGGTCCTCGCACTGAAGCTTTCTTT. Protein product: CASSSQGPRTEAFF.